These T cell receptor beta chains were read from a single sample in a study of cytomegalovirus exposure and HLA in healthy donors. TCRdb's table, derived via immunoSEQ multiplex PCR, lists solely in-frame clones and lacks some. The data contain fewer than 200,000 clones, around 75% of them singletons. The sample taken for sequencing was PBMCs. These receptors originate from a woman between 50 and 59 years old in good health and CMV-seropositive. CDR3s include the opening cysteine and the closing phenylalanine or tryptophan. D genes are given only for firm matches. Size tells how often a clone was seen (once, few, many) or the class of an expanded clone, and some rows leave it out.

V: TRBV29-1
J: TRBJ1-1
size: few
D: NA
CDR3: CSVGRRIGEAFF
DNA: TGCAGCGTTGGGCGCAGGATTGGTGAAGCTTTCTTT

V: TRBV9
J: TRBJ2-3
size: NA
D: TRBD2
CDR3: CASSVAGGPTDTQYF
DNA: TGTGCCAGCAGCGTAGCGGGGGGGCCCACAGATACGCAGTATTTT

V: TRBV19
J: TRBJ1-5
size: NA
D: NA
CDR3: CASSSVNTLEPQHF
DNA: TGTGCCAGTAGTTCCGTGAACACCCTTGAGCCCCAGCATTTT

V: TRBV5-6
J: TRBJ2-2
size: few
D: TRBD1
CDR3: CASSTRFGTGDFGELFF
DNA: TGTGCCAGCAGCACGCGTTTTGGGACAGGGGACTTCGGGGAGCTGTTTTTT

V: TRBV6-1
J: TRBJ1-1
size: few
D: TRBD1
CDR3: CASRVGDRNTEAFF
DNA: TGTGCCAGCAGGGTCGGGGACAGGAACACTGAAGCTTTCTTT

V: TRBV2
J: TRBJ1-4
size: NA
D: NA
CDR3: CASVLREKLFF
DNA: TGTGCCAGCGTTCTCCGTGAAAAACTGTTTTTT

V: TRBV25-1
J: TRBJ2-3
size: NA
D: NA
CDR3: CASSEGGRYSTYTQYF
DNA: TGTGCCAGCAGTGAAGGGGGCAGATATAGCACATATACGCAGTATTTT

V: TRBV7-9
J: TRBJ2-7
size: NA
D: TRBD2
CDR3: CASSSGGGQTYEQYF
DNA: TGTGCCAGCAGCTCTGGCGGGGGGCAAACCTACGAGCAGTACTTC

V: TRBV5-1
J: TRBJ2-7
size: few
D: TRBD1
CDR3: CASQRVDRDNEQYF
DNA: TGCGCCAGCCAGAGAGTAGACAGGGACAACGAGCAGTACTTC

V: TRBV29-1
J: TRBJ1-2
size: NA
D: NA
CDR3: CSVRTDYGYTF
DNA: TGCAGCGTGCGGACAGACTATGGCTACACCTTC